The 30 T cell receptor beta chains in this list originate from one sample, sequenced in a study of PD-L1 blockade in urothelial cancer. Measured with immunoSEQ multiplex PCR; TCRdb has only the in-frame clones, and not every one. The data show 70,000 to 85,000 clones, roughly 90% seen once. Sample time point: pretreatment peripheral blood. Sequences were derived from PBMCs, sampled around atezolizumab (anti-PD-L1) treatment. These receptors came from a man in his 70s with urothelial cancer.

The rearrangement joins TRBV19 to TRBJ2-1; 12 bases match TRBD2. V lost 5 bases to trimming and J lost 7 bases; unmatched junction nucleotides: 15. The germline V gene encodes CDR1 LNHDA and CDR2 SQIVND (reference sequence). CDR3 length: 18 amino acids. CDR3 in amino acids: CASSDVGLAGGQSNEQFF. The CDR3 nucleotides are TGTGCCAGTAGTGATGTTGGGCTAGCGGGAGGGCAATCGAATGAGCAGTTCTTC. The entire variable domain, with the rest obtained from reference TRBV19 and TRBJ2-1, is as follows: DGGITQSPKYLFRKEGQNVTLSCEQNLNHDAMYWYRQDPGQGLRLIYYSQIVNDFQKGDIAEGYSVSREKKESFPLTVTSAQKNPTAFYLCASSDVGLAGGQSNEQFFGPGTRLTVL.

This sequence joins TRBV7-2 and TRBJ2-1, with 8 bases aligning to TRBD2. There are 17 residues in the CDR3. Germline CDR1 reads SGHTA; CDR2 reads FQGNSA. V lost 1 base, J lost 6 bases, and 11 bases stayed unmatched. CDR3 residues: CASSLVSLAVGANEQFF. CDR3 bases: TGTGCCAGCAGCTTAGTCTCACTAGCGGTTGGGGCCAATGAGCAGTTCTTC.

The chain carries TRBV6-1 and TRBJ1-1; D gene ambiguous. The V end was cut by 7 bases, the J end by 9 bases, with 18 bases between. Per germline, CDR1 MNHNS and CDR2 SASEGT. The CDR3 is 13 amino acids. Written as DNA, the CDR3 is TGTGCCAGCACCCTATCCGTCAGGCAAAAAGCTTTCTTT. Protein: CASTLSVRQKAFF.

The chain combines TRBV5-1 with TRBJ1-1; TRBD1 agrees at 8 bases. The CDR3 extends over 15 amino acids. Germline CDR1 and CDR2: SGHRS and YFSETQ. With 4 bases clipped from V and 6 bases from J, the junction kept 11 bases outside the gene matches. The DNA for the CDR3 is TGCGCCAGCAGCCCTAGCCGGACAGGGCAGTCTGAAGCTTTCTTT. Protein sequence: CASSPSRTGQSEAFF.

CDR3 nucleotide sequence: TGTGCCAGCAGTTTCCAGGGTGCCACTGAAGCTTTCTTT. Amino acids: CASSFQGATEAFF. The chain recombines TRBV6-6 with TRBJ1-1; possibly TRBD1 for D (5 bases). CDR1 and CDR2 from the germline V gene are MNHNY and SVGAGI (reference sequence). The CDR3 consists of 13 residues. With 4 bases removed from V and 4 bases from J, the gap between germline ends came to 10 bases.

The chain uses TRBV6-5 and TRBJ1-2; the D gene is possibly TRBD1 (5 bases). CDR1 and CDR2 (germline): MNHEY, SVGAGI. This CDR3 contains 15 residues. V was pared by 0 bases and J by 4 bases, with 12 bases between. The CDR3 reads CASSYSRQGFYGYTF. CDR3 nucleotides: TGTGCCAGCAGTTACTCTAGGCAGGGCTTCTATGGCTACACCTTC.

The chain recombines TRBV7-8 with TRBJ2-7; weak D call: TRBD1 (6 bases). The CDR3 runs to 14 residues. Germline values: CDR1 SGHVS, CDR2 FQNEAQ. V lost 3 bases and J 1 base, leaving 10 bases between the germline ends. Written as DNA, the CDR3 is TGTGCCAGCAGCTTGCAGACAGGTTCCTACGAGCAGTACTTC. Translating gives CASSLQTGSYEQYF.

The chain is built from TRBV28 and TRBJ1-5, with D hard to call. CDR3 length: 13 amino acids. Germline V gene data show CDR1 as MDHEN and CDR2 as SYDVKM. V gave up 4 bases and J gave up 9 bases, with 13 bases separating them. The CDR3 spells CASSSTHLGPQHF. CDR3 DNA: TGTGCCAGCAGTTCGACCCACCTAGGGCCCCAGCATTTT.

V usage is TRBV2 and J usage is TRBJ2-7; TRBD1 is a possible D gene (7 bases). Germline assignment: CDR1 SNHLY and CDR2 FYNNEI. This CDR3 region has 13 residues. V was trimmed by 11 bases and J by 2 bases, leaving 16 bases between them. For the CDR3, the DNA is TGTGCCGGAGGGGGGCAGGGGGCCTACGAGCAGTACTTC. Translated: CAGGGQGAYEQYF.

CDR3 in amino acids: CASSPGVGVLYEQYF. The CDR3 DNA reads TGTGCCAGCAGCCCAGGGGTAGGGGTCCTCTACGAGCAGTACTTC. The rearrangement joins TRBV7-2 to TRBJ2-7; D might be TRBD1 (6 bases). The CDR3 runs to 15 residues. The germline CDR1 and CDR2 sequences are SGHTA and FQGNSA. The ends were cut back, 5 bases at V and 3 bases at J, with 17 bases in the middle. Combining the CDR3 with reference TRBV7-2 and TRBJ2-7 gives the whole variable domain GAGVSQSPSNKVTEKGKDVELRCDPISGHTALYWYRQSLGQGLEFLIYFQGNSAPDKSGLPSDRFSAERTGGSVSTLTIQRTQQEDSAVYLCASSPGVGVLYEQYFGPGTRLTVT.

This sequence joins TRBV6-5 and TRBJ2-7; a weak D match, TRBD2 (5 bases). Germline CDR1 is MNHEY and CDR2 is SVGAGI. The CDR3 consists of 13 residues. Trimming shortened V by 0 bases and J by 6 bases, and 9 bases separated the two germline ends. DNA for the CDR3: TGTGCCAGCAGTTACTCGGTAGGGAGCGAGCAGTACTTC. Protein sequence: CASSYSVGSEQYF.

The chain joins TRBV9 to TRBJ2-2; D remains unclear. V was pared by 4 bases and J by 5 bases, with 12 bases between. This CDR3 contains 14 residues. Germline V gene data show CDR1 as SGDLS and CDR2 as YYNGEE. CDR3 nucleotide sequence: TGTGCCAGCAGCCCCCTCACAGAGACCGGGGAGCTGTTTTTT. This translates into CASSPLTETGELFF.

The V gene is TRBV11-2, the J gene TRBJ2-5; TRBD2 matches 10 bases. This CDR3 spans 17 amino acids. Losses at the gene ends were 5 bases for V and 2 bases for J; bases not matched to a gene: 11. Germline V gene sequence: CDR1 SGHAT, CDR2 FQNNGV. CDR3: CASSPPRTSGVQETQYF. The CDR3 DNA follows: TGTGCCAGCAGCCCCCCCCGGACTAGCGGAGTACAAGAGACCCAGTACTTC.

The V and J genes are TRBV18 and TRBJ2-2; the D gene is possibly TRBD2 (6 bases). The CDR3 length is 15 residues. The germline V gene has CDR1 KGHSH and CDR2 LQKENI. Trimming left V 4 bases short and J 6 bases short, with 15 bases between. The CDR3 reads CASSRRTEGSGELFF. CDR3 bases: TGTGCCAGCTCACGGCGAACGGAGGGATCCGGGGAGCTGTTTTTT.

The chain joins TRBV9 to TRBJ2-1; no reliable D call. This CDR3 is 15 amino acids long. The ends were cut back, 3 bases at V and 9 bases at J, with 19 bases in the middle. CDR1 and CDR2 (germline): SGDLS, YYNGEE. The CDR3 DNA reads as TGTGCCAGCAGCGGTGACGGAGCCCGCGGTAGTGAGCAGTTCTTC. Translating it yields CASSGDGARGSEQFF. The full variable domain, in which reference TRBV9 and TRBJ2-1 provide the parts outside the CDR3, is DSGVTQTPKHLITATGQRVTLRCSPRSGDLSVYWYQQSLDQGLQFLIQYYNGEERAKGNILERFSAQQFPDLHSELNLSSLELGDSALYFCASSGDGARGSEQFFGPGTRLTVL.

The chain has TRBV6-1 and TRBJ2-3; a possible D gene is TRBD2 (5 bases). V was pared by 10 bases and J by 2 bases, with 13 bases between. Germline V gene data show CDR1 as MNHNS and CDR2 as SASEGT. The CDR3 runs 13 residues. In DNA, the CDR3 is TGTGCCAACAGAGAGGGAGCCACAGATACGCAGTATTTT. It specifies CANREGATDTQYF.

The V and J genes are TRBV6-5 and TRBJ1-1, with 7 bases fitting TRBD1. Germline CDR1 is MNHEY and CDR2 is SVGAGI. J was trimmed by 9 bases and V by 5 bases; bases with no gene match: 15. This CDR3 has 15 amino acids. The CDR3 reads CASSGRGAGSLQAFF. The DNA for the CDR3 is TGTGCCAGCAGTGGCAGGGGGGCGGGATCCCTGCAAGCTTTCTTT.

The J gene is TRBJ1-3, the V gene TRBV6-5; 7 bases agree with TRBD1. This CDR3 is 16 amino acids long. V lost 3 bases, J lost 4 bases, and 9 bases stayed unmatched. Per the germline V gene, CDR1 is MNHEY and CDR2 is SVGAGI. The CDR3 nucleotides read TGTGCCAGCAGTTATCAAAGGGACAGTTCAGGAAACACCATATATTTT. Translated: CASSYQRDSSGNTIYF.

J is TRBJ2-3 and V is TRBV5-8; 7 bases agree with TRBD2. The germline gives CDR1 SGHTS, CDR2 YDEGEE. J gave up 5 bases and V 4 bases, and 19 bases lay outside the gene matches. This CDR3 is built from 18 residues. The CDR3 sequence is CASSPFLGTGGGGDTQYF. DNA of the CDR3: TGTGCCAGCAGCCCCTTTCTTGGAACGGGAGGCGGGGGAGATACGCAGTATTTT.

The chain uses TRBV7-2 and TRBJ1-5, with D tentatively TRBD1 (5 bases). The germline CDR1 and CDR2 sequences are SGHTA and FQGNSA. The CDR3 spans 15 residues. Trimming removed 5 bases from V and 1 base from J, with 12 bases in between. CDR3 coding DNA: TGTGCCAGCAGCCCGGGGGGGGGAAGCAATCAGCCCCAGCATTTT. Translating it yields CASSPGGGSNQPQHF.

About this clone itself: The same CDR3 is also encoded by other DNA sequences in this sample. The chain combines TRBV13 with TRBJ2-7; TRBD1 matches at 7 bases. Germline assignment: CDR1 PRHDT and CDR2 FYEKMQ (reference sequence). The CDR3 has 15 residues. With 4 bases clipped from V and 4 bases from J, the junction kept 10 bases outside the gene matches. The CDR3, as DNA: TGTGCCAGCAGCTACCGCCCCGGGACAGAGTACGAGCAGTACTTC. Amino acid sequence: CASSYRPGTEYEQYF.

The chain carries TRBV6-6 and TRBJ1-5, with TRBD1 matching over 7 bases. CDR3 length: 12 residues. Germline trimming cut 7 bases from V and 7 bases from J; bases unmatched to any gene: 4. Germline assignment: CDR1 MNHNY and CDR2 SVGAGI (reference sequence). For the CDR3, the DNA is TGTGCCAGCATGCAGGGGGGACAGCCCCAGCATTTT. It encodes CASMQGGQPQHF.

The chain employs TRBV29-1 and TRBJ1-2; tentatively, D is TRBD1 (5 bases). The germline V gene has CDR1 SQVTM and CDR2 ANQGSEA. The CDR3 spans 12 residues. The germline V and J ends were trimmed by 7 bases and 4 bases, with 13 bases remaining between them. CDR3 DNA sequence: TGCAGCGGGCAAACAGGTGTCTATGGCTACACCTTC. It is translated as CSGQTGVYGYTF.

The J gene is TRBJ2-3, the V gene TRBV5-1; tentative D call: TRBD1 (6 bases). This CDR3 has 14 residues. Germline lookup yields CDR1 SGHRS and CDR2 YFSETQ. The V gene lost 3 bases and the J gene lost 0 bases, with 8 bases spanning the gap. CDR3 in DNA: TGCGCCAGCAGCTCTGGACAGAGCACAGATACGCAGTATTTT. The encoded protein is CASSSGQSTDTQYF. Using reference TRBV5-1 and TRBJ2-3 for the parts outside the CDR3, the full variable domain is KAGVTQTPRYLIKTRGQQVTLSCSPISGHRSVSWYQQTPGQGLQFLFEYFSETQRNKGNFPGRFSGRQFSNSRSEMNVSTLELGDSALYLCASSSGQSTDTQYFGPGTRLTVL.

V usage is TRBV5-5 and J usage is TRBJ2-3; 12 bases map to TRBD2. The CDR3 is 18 amino acids. Germline CDR1 and CDR2: SGHKS and YYEKEE (reference sequence). Trimming at V came to 0 bases and at J to 3 bases, leaving 8 bases not matched to a gene. In DNA, the CDR3 is TGTGCCAGCAGCTTGGGTCTAGCGGGAGGGCCAAGGACAGATACGCAGTATTTT. The encoded protein is CASSLGLAGGPRTDTQYF.

This chain uses TRBV7-2 with TRBJ2-7; D perhaps matches TRBD2 (6 bases). Germline CDR1 reads SGHTA; CDR2 reads FQGNSA. Deletions cut 0 bases from V and 3 bases from J, with 12 bases between. The CDR3 has 15 amino acids. CDR3 in amino acids: CASSLAGGSVYEQYF. The CDR3 bases are TGTGCCAGCAGCTTAGCCGGAGGGAGTGTCTACGAGCAGTACTTC. Using reference TRBV7-2 and TRBJ2-7 for the parts outside the CDR3, the full variable domain is GAGVSQSPSNKVTEKGKDVELRCDPISGHTALYWYRQSLGQGLEFLIYFQGNSAPDKSGLPSDRFSAERTGGSVSTLTIQRTQQEDSAVYLCASSLAGGSVYEQYFGPGTRLTVT.

V usage is TRBV29-1 and J usage is TRBJ2-7, with 10 bases identical to TRBD1. Germline CDR1 SQVTM, CDR2 ANQGSEA. The CDR3 is 15 residues long. Losses at the gene ends were 6 bases for V and 1 base for J; bases not matched to a gene: 9. The CDR3 region is CSVYRWDRGSYEQYF. The CDR3 DNA follows: TGCAGCGTGTACCGGTGGGACAGGGGATCCTACGAGCAGTACTTC.

The chain is built from TRBV14 and TRBJ1-5; D might be TRBD1 (6 bases). Per the germline V gene, CDR1 is SGHDN and CDR2 is FVKESK. Trimming left V 7 bases short and J 4 bases short, with 14 bases between. There are 14 residues in the CDR3. The CDR3 spells CASTRTVGNQPQHF. CDR3 coding DNA: TGTGCCAGCACCCGGACAGTCGGGAATCAGCCCCAGCATTTT.

This sequence joins TRBV19 and TRBJ1-5; 7 nucleotides align to TRBD1. The CDR3 runs 15 residues. CDR1 is LNHDA, CDR2 SQIVND, per germline (reference sequence). Trimming took 4 bases from V and 4 from J; bases not matched to a gene: 7. The CDR3 coding sequence is TGTGCCAGTAGTAAGGGGGCCGCGGGAAATCAGCCCCAGCATTTT. Its translation is CASSKGAAGNQPQHF.

The chain joins TRBV5-5 to TRBJ2-7; 10 nucleotides line up with TRBD1. V was clipped by 4 bases and J by 4 bases; unmatched bases: 2. The germline V gene encodes CDR1 SGHKS and CDR2 YYEKEE (reference sequence). CDR3 length: 13 amino acids. For the CDR3, the DNA is TGTGCCAGCAGCGGGGGACAGGGGTACGAGCAGTACTTC. It yields the protein CASSGGQGYEQYF. The full variable domain, with the rest looked up from reference TRBV5-5 and TRBJ2-7, is DAGVTQSPTHLIKTRGQQVTLRCSPISGHKSVSWYQQVLGQGPQFIFQYYEKEERGRGNFPDRFSARQFPNYSSELNVNALLLGDSALYLCASSGGQGYEQYFGPGTRLTVT.